This T cell receptor beta chain was recovered during a study of PD-1 blockade in classical Hodgkin lymphoma. General study findings and limits: By C4D1 there was a significant rise in CD4+ TCR diversity but not in CD8+ TCR diversity. Those patients who began receiving nivolumab less than 1 year after ASCT had lower diversity, and they were excluded. Sources of repertoire differences remain undefined, possibly disease activity or prior therapy.

Each patient relapsed following autologous stem cell transplantation, and prior brentuximab vedotin exposure differed. By magnetic negative selection, CD8+ T cells were isolated from the thawed PBMCs. Best responses included complete response and partial response; otherwise, the best response was progressive disease. On this clone itself: As yet, its antigen is unknown.

The CDR3 is made up of 14 amino acids. Trimming stripped 1 base from V and 5 bases from J, with 11 bases between. The germline gives CDR1 SEHNR, CDR2 FQNEAQ (reference sequence). Generated by immunoSEQ multiplex PCR, the TCRdb table keeps only in-frame clones and is missing some. The sample holds around 1,600 clones, roughly four fifths seen once. This sequence was found in a human donor with classical Hodgkin lymphoma. The J gene is TRBJ1-1, the V gene TRBV7-9; maybe TRBD1 (6 bases). The sample here was CD8+ T cells from blood, taken at baseline. CDR3 sequence: CASSLEGGWTEAFF. As DNA, the CDR3 is TGTGCCAGCAGCTTAGAGGGGGGGTGGACTGAAGCTTTCTTT.